This T cell receptor beta chain was documented in a study of CD8 T cells in ankylosing spondylitis. Library preparation for TCR beta used quantitative 5'-RACE with molecular barcodes. TCRdb reprocessed the 5' RACE reads via MiXCR and lists one record per CDR3 protein. The data contain approximately 300,000 distinct CDR3 sequences, 20% of them seen just once; the ten biggest clones take up under 8.5%. Study results and limitations: As reported, disease-linked clones showed significant enrichment in matched ankylosing spondylitis synovial fluid. Ankylosing spondylitis blood appeared to carry a characteristic TCR beta motif of 7 or 8 highly homologous variants.

The CDR3 has 17 amino acids. The germline V gene has CDR1 SGHRS and CDR2 YFSETQ. J was trimmed by 9 bases and V by 0 bases; bases with no gene match: 13. Turning to this clonotype: Antigen unknown.

This chain joins TRBV5-1 and TRBJ2-1; 9 nucleotides agree with TRBD2. The sample comprised blood, either unsorted or a sorted T cell fraction (not recorded which). The TCR sequence derives from a male donor with ankylosing spondylitis or in good health (not recorded which). Written as DNA, the CDR3 is TGCGCCAGCAGCTTGGAGATGACTAGCGGCTACGCGGGTGAGCAGTTCTTC. Residues: CASSLEMTSGYAGEQFF. The variable domain in full, completed from reference TRBV5-1 and TRBJ2-1, reads KAGVTQTPRYLIKTRGQQVTLSCSPISGHRSVSWYQQTPGQGLQFLFEYFSETQRNKGNFPGRFSGRQFSNSRSEMNVSTLELGDSALYLCASSLEMTSGYAGEQFFGPGTRLTVL.